Below, 23 T cell receptor beta chains from the same sample are listed, as sequenced in a study of blood T cells in healthy people across ages (dated by TCRdb to between 2015 and 2016). The method was 5' RACE. The instrument given in TCRdb is Illumina HiSeq 2500. A second PCR of about 7 to 12 cycles was performed with a sample-barcoded 5' primer and a J-beta primer mix. TCRdb applied fastp at Q25 and MiXCR to the public reads, then kept only in-frame beta chains. Rows with one shared CDR3 protein collapse into an entry with the most common genes and DNA. The sample table records 1.5 million or so distinct CDR3 sequences; around two fifths of these occur just once. The ten largest clones represent approximately 7.9% of the sample. The sequencing input was blood. These receptors came from a woman in her late teens or twenties in good health.

V gene TRBV28 combines with J gene TRBJ1-4; D is unresolved. The CDR3 has 14 amino acids. Germline V lookup: CDR1 MDHEN, CDR2 SYDVKM. Written as DNA, the CDR3 is TGTGCGACATCCCGGACCCTCGGAGGGGAAAAACTGTTTTTT. Its translation: CATSRTLGGEKLFF. Full variable domain (remainder filled in from reference TRBV28 and TRBJ1-4): DVKVTQSSRYLVKRTGEKVFLECVQDMDHENMFWYRQDPGLGLRLIYFSYDVKMKEKGDIPEGYSVSREKKERFSLILESASTNQTSMYLCATSRTLGGEKLFFGSGTQLSVL.

The chain recombines TRBV6-6 with TRBJ1-2, with 7 bases lining up with TRBD1. J gave up 5 bases and V 6 bases, and 9 bases lay outside the gene matches. The CDR3 loop spans 14 amino acids. Per germline, CDR1 MNHNY and CDR2 SVGAGI (reference sequence). CDR3 in DNA: TGTGCCAGCAGCCGCCGGGACAGCATTTATGGCTACACCTTC. Translating gives CASSRRDSIYGYTF.

V usage is TRBV25-1 and J usage is TRBJ2-6; tentative D call: TRBD1 (6 bases). V dropped 8 bases and J dropped 0 bases, with 17 bases sitting between them. CDR1 is MGHDK, CDR2 SYGVNS, per germline. The CDR3 is 17 residues long. In nucleotides, the CDR3 is TGTGCCAGCGGCTTGGGGGCGGAGAGCTCTGGGGCCAACGTCCTGACTTTC. Translated: CASGLGAESSGANVLTF.

This clonotype was observed a handful of times. The DNA of the CDR3 is TGTGCCAGCAGCCACCAGACAGTTTACTACGAGCAGTACTTC. It is translated as CASSHQTVYYEQYF. The rearrangement uses TRBV7-2 and TRBJ2-7, with D perhaps TRBD1 (5 bases). Germline V gene data show CDR1 as SGHTA and CDR2 as FQGNSA. The CDR3 sequence is 14 residues long. V lost 5 bases and J 3 bases, leaving 14 bases between the germline ends. The whole variable domain, remainder taken from reference TRBV7-2 and TRBJ2-7, is GAGVSQSPSNKVTEKGKDVELRCDPISGHTALYWYRQSLGQGLEFLIYFQGNSAPDKSGLPSDRFSAERTGGSVSTLTIQRTQQEDSAVYLCASSHQTVYYEQYFGPGTRLTVT.

The rearrangement links TRBV5-1 to TRBJ2-1; 12 nucleotides align to TRBD2. V lost 0 bases to trimming and J lost 7 bases; unmatched junction nucleotides: 2. Germline V CDR1 and CDR2: SGHRS, YFSETQ. The length of the CDR3 is 15 residues. The chain's CDR3 is CASSLGTSGANEQFF. The CDR3 DNA reads as TGCGCCAGCAGCTTGGGGACTAGCGGGGCGAATGAGCAGTTCTTC. The full variable domain, rest sourced from reference TRBV5-1 and TRBJ2-1, is KAGVTQTPRYLIKTRGQQVTLSCSPISGHRSVSWYQQTPGQGLQFLFEYFSETQRNKGNFPGRFSGRQFSNSRSEMNVSTLELGDSALYLCASSLGTSGANEQFFGPGTRLTVL.

This clonotype was counted once. V gene TRBV29-1 combines with J gene TRBJ2-1; 7 nucleotides agree with TRBD1. V shed 7 bases, J shed 10 bases, and the junction held 10 bases outside the gene matches. Germline V CDR1 and CDR2: SQVTM, ANQGSEA. This CDR3 is built from 12 residues. The CDR3 region has the DNA TGCAGCGCTTGGACAGGCAGAGGGGAGCAGTTCTTC. This encodes CSAWTGRGEQFF.

This clonotype has more than one count but fewer than ten. V usage is TRBV25-1 and J usage is TRBJ1-2; 7 nucleotides agree with TRBD1. J gave up 3 bases and V 4 bases, and 11 bases lay outside the gene matches. The CDR3 consists of 16 residues. Germline lookup yields CDR1 MGHDK and CDR2 SYGVNS. The CDR3: CASSAGTAMWYYGYTF. CDR3 coding DNA: TGTGCCAGCAGTGCCGGGACAGCAATGTGGTACTATGGCTACACCTTC.

The V gene is TRBV4-1, the J gene TRBJ1-2; 8 bases align to TRBD1. The CDR3 runs to 17 residues. V lost 6 bases, J lost 5 bases, and 17 bases stayed unmatched. Germline CDR1 and CDR2: MGHRA and YSYEKL. The CDR3 region is CASSRTLTDREGYGYTF. CDR3 sequence (DNA): TGCGCCAGCAGTCGGACCCTCACGGACAGGGAGGGTTATGGCTACACCTTC.

There are a few counts of this clonotype. V gene TRBV2 combines with J gene TRBJ2-3; 11 bases are a match to TRBD2. The V gene's germline CDR1 is SNHLY and CDR2 FYNNEI. The V and J ends lost 4 bases and 6 bases, in that order; junction bases with no gene match: 6. The length of the CDR3 is 15 residues. CDR3 nucleotide sequence: TGTGCCAGCAGTGCGGAGCTAGCGGGAGGTGATACGCAGTATTTT. Its translation is CASSAELAGGDTQYF.

The chain links TRBV20-1 to TRBJ2-3; D is perhaps TRBD2 (6 bases). The CDR3 length is 18 residues. Germline CDR1 DFQATT, CDR2 SNEGSKA (reference sequence). V was clipped by 3 bases and J by 2 bases, with 24 bases between them. The CDR3 region has the DNA TGCAGTGCTAGGGACTATTGGGGTTTTGGGATCGACACAGATACGCAGTATTTT. Translated, it gives CSARDYWGFGIDTDTQYF.

V usage is TRBV10-3 and J usage is TRBJ2-5; TRBD2 might be the D (5 bases). The V and J ends lost 0 bases and 11 bases respectively, with 25 bases between them. Germline V gene sequence: CDR1 ENHRY, CDR2 SYGVKD. The CDR3 loop spans 17 amino acids. CDR3 in DNA: TGTGCCATCAGTGAGTCGGACTCGGCAGATAGATCCTACGGGCAGTACTTC. This translates into CAISESDSADRSYGQYF.

The chain combines TRBV6-6 with TRBJ1-2, with TRBD1 matching 7 bases. Germline trimming cut 0 bases from V and 7 bases from J; bases unmatched to any gene: 14. This CDR3 comprises 17 residues. CDR1 is MNHNY and CDR2 is SVGAGI in the germline V gene (reference sequence). CDR3 sequence: CASSYSLKEGGASGYTF. For the CDR3, the DNA is TGTGCCAGCAGTTACTCTCTCAAAGAAGGGGGCGCATCTGGCTACACCTTC.

Only a few counts were recorded for this clonotype. V gene TRBV6-6 combines with J gene TRBJ1-1; 10 bases align to TRBD1. Losses at the gene ends were 2 bases for V and 11 bases for J; bases not matched to a gene: 8. This CDR3 spans 14 amino acids. Germline values: CDR1 MNHNY, CDR2 SVGAGI (reference sequence). CDR3 DNA sequence: TGTGCCAGCAGTTACCAGACAGGGGGCGCCGGGGCTTTCTTT. Translation gives CASSYQTGGAGAFF.

A remark on this clonotype: The junction does not match germline at one end; this may be a read error. This chain joins TRBV6-6 and TRBJ1-2; D possibly corresponds to TRBD1 (6 bases). Looked up from germline, CDR1 is MNHNY and CDR2 is SVGAGI (reference sequence). There are 15 residues in the CDR3. The CDR3 here is CASTFVAGEENGYTF. The CDR3 bases are TGTGCTAGCACCTTCGTAGCAGGGGAAGAAAATGGCTACACCTTC.

This clonotype was counted between two and nine times. V and J are TRBV6-6 and TRBJ2-1, with D perhaps being TRBD1 or TRBD2 (5 bases each). Trimming stripped 6 bases from V and 10 bases from J, with 16 bases between. This CDR3 is 13 amino acids long. Germline CDR1 and CDR2: MNHNY and SVGAGI (reference sequence). CDR3 nucleotide sequence: TGTGCCAGCAGCCCCCCGGGGCTTGGAGAGCAGTTCTTC. It specifies CASSPPGLGEQFF.

The J gene is TRBJ2-5, the V gene TRBV6-6, with D perhaps TRBD2 (6 bases). Germline V gene data show CDR1 as MNHNY and CDR2 as SVGAGI (reference sequence). V gave up 6 bases and J gave up 2 bases, with 16 bases separating them. The length of the CDR3 is 15 residues. The CDR3 DNA is TGTGCCAGCAGGCCCGGGACTGGGAGACAAGAGACCCAGTACTTC. Protein: CASRPGTGRQETQYF.

The rearrangement joins TRBV6-2 or TRBV6-3 to TRBJ2-1, with D hard to call. The CDR3 loop spans 12 amino acids. V gave up 7 bases and J gave up 7 bases, with 11 bases separating them. Germline CDR1 and CDR2: MNHEY and SVGEGT. This CDR3 is CASMPKGNEQFF. CDR3 bases: TGTGCCAGCATGCCGAAAGGAAATGAGCAGTTCTTC.

This clonotype was counted at least ten times. The chain recombines TRBV14 with TRBJ2-4; the D gene is possibly TRBD2 (5 bases). This CDR3 is 12 amino acids long. Germline V gene lookup returns CDR1 SGHDN and CDR2 FVKESK. V was cut by 6 bases and J by 11 bases, with 14 bases left in between. The CDR3 loop is CASRASGPVQYF. The CDR3 nucleotides are TGTGCCAGCAGGGCGAGCGGCCCCGTTCAGTACTTC.

The gene calls are TRBV2 and TRBJ2-5; 10 bases agree with TRBD2. CDR1 SNHLY and CDR2 FYNNEI come from the germline V gene. V trimming: 9 bases; J trimming: 11 bases; junction bases outside the gene matches: 18. There are 15 residues in the CDR3. CDR3 in DNA: TGTGCCAGTCCCTTCAGCGGGGGGGAGATGAATGAGCAGTACTTC. Amino acid sequence: CASPFSGGEMNEQYF.

The chain recombines TRBV3-1 with TRBJ2-5; 7 positions agree with TRBD2. Losses at the gene ends were 6 bases for V and 11 bases for J; bases not matched to a gene: 18. The CDR3 loop spans 15 amino acids. CDR1 and CDR2 from the germline V gene are LGHDT and YNNKEL (reference sequence). The CDR3 region has the DNA TGTGCCAGCAGTCCCTTTGGGGGGGGTATCGGTGAGCAGTACTTC. Its translation: CASSPFGGGIGEQYF.

V is TRBV5-1 and J is TRBJ1-2; D is ambiguous. Per the germline V gene, CDR1 is SGHRS and CDR2 is YFSETQ. The V end was cut by 4 bases, the J end by 8 bases, with 15 bases between. The CDR3 is 13 residues long. The CDR3 region has the DNA TGCGCCAGCAGCGTGGCTAGCGGCACGGGCTACACCTTC. Translation gives CASSVASGTGYTF.

This chain joins TRBV24-1 and TRBJ1-2; no clear D. CDR3 length: 14 residues. The germline CDR1 and CDR2 sequences are KGHDR and SFDVKD. Trimming left V 4 bases short and J 4 bases short, with 12 bases between. This CDR3 reads CATSDSDHGYGYTF. CDR3 nucleotides: TGTGCCACCAGTGACTCCGATCACGGCTATGGCTACACCTTC.

V is TRBV3-1 and J is TRBJ2-7, with D possibly being TRBD1 or TRBD2 (6 bases each). The end of the DNA aligns better with TRBJ2-5, so the J call may be wrong. The CDR3 contains 17 residues. Germline V gene data show CDR1 as LGHDT and CDR2 as YNNKEL (reference sequence). The CDR3: CASSQDRPGARQETQYF. Here the CDR3 DNA reads TGTGCCAGCAGCCAAGATCGACCGGGGGCGCGCCAAGAGACCCAGTACTTC.